This T cell receptor (beta chain) was identified during a study of T cell repertoires in cytomegalovirus infection. Deletions cut 1 base from V and 0 bases from J, with 7 bases between. The CDR3 runs 15 residues. CDR1 is MGHRA, CDR2 YSYEKL, per germline. TCRdb recomputed calls from the reads with MiXCR, one row per CDR3 protein. The sample has 140,000 to 150,000 distinct CDR3 sequences; 32% are singletons. This clonotype was seen more than once but under ten times. The antigen remains undetermined. The chain has TRBV4-1 and TRBJ1-3, with D possibly matching TRBD1 (5 bases). The sequence derives from a human donor in good health (CMV status not recorded). Some clones in this sample may be carry-over from other donors' samples. This specimen was CD8+ T cells from cultured PBMCs, taken from culture after CMV antigen stimulation. The CDR3 coding sequence is TGCGCCAGCAGCCAAGCCGGGGGCTCTGGAAACACCATATATTTT. Amino acids: CASSQAGGSGNTIYF.